This entry is about one T cell receptor (beta chain). Antigen specificity is unknown. TCR beta CDR3 sequences were amplified from RNA transcripts. HTBI primers were employed in a first-round RT-PCR of the TCR CDR3. TCRdb processed the multiplex PCR reads anew with MiXCR; each CDR3 protein has one entry. This sample has around 660,000 distinct CDR3 sequences, with nearly 45% found just once. CDR3 length: 18 amino acids. Germline CDR1 SGHTA, CDR2 FQGNSA. With 1 base removed from V and 8 bases from J, the gap between germline ends came to 26 bases. These data originate in a study of T cells in Graves' hyperthyroidism and ophthalmopathy. Study-level results: Most thyroid clonotypes expanded above 0.001 were also detected in blood. Onset of ophthalmopathy came a median around 6.2 months after the model predicted it.

Uncontrolled infection, other autoimmune disease, pregnancy or lactation led to exclusion. Diagnoses were made from clinical symptoms, serum measures (thyroxine and TRAb), thyroid ultrasound and orbital computed tomography. This rearrangement joins TRBV7-2 to TRBJ1-2, with D possibly TRBD1 on 6 matching bases. This clonotype originated in an adult man with Graves' disease, either hyperthyroidism or ophthalmopathy (not recorded which). Input material: peripheral blood or thyroid tissue (not recorded which). CDR3 nucleotides: TGTGCCAGCAGCTTAGTCACCGGGGGCCCGGGCCCCGGGGAAGGCTACACCTTC. It translates to CASSLVTGGPGPGEGYTF.